One and the same sample provided the 17 T cell receptor beta chains below, sequenced in a study of spatial heterogeneity in lung cancer. MiXCR, applied by TCRdb to the 5' RACE reads, yields one record per CDR3 protein. The data show some 25,000 distinct CDR3 sequences, about 13% seen once. Time point here: sample taken at primary tumor resection. Whole RNA, isolated from tumor, nontumor lung or frozen PBMC, was sequenced without prior sorting. The sequenced sample was PBMCs, obtained at surgery. The receptor set was obtained from a female donor with early-stage non-small cell lung cancer.

CDR3 coding DNA: TGTGCCAGTAGTATATCGGGACAGGCGTTAAATGGCTACACCTTC. Translating gives CASSISGQALNGYTF. The J gene is TRBJ1-2, the V gene TRBV19, with TRBD1 matching over 8 bases. J was trimmed by 6 bases and V by 2 bases; bases with no gene match: 8. The length of the CDR3 is 15 residues. Per the germline V gene, CDR1 is LNHDA and CDR2 is SQIVND (reference sequence).

This clonotype was picked up many times. The chain couples TRBV12-3 or TRBV12-4 to TRBJ1-1, with D maybe TRBD1 (5 bases). CDR3 length: 14 residues. Trimming cost V 1 base and J 10 bases, with 16 bases left between them. CDR3 amino acids: CASSLDALSRGAFF. The CDR3 DNA reads TGTGCCAGCAGTTTAGATGCCCTAAGTAGGGGAGCTTTCTTT.

This clonotype was detected many times. The chain couples TRBV20-1 to TRBJ2-7, with a tentative D call TRBD1 (6 bases). The CDR3 consists of 14 residues. The germline V and J ends were trimmed by 2 bases and 0 bases, with 11 bases remaining between them. CDR1 and CDR2 (germline): DFQATT, SNEGSKA (reference sequence). The CDR3 sequence is CSARSQTGSYEQYF. The CDR3 bases are TGCAGTGCTAGATCCCAGACAGGCTCCTACGAGCAGTACTTC.

This clonotype has more than one count but fewer than ten. The chain is built from TRBV7-6 and TRBJ2-1; TRBD2 aligns across 9 bases. CDR3 length equals 15 residues. Germline V CDR1 and CDR2: SGHVS, FNYEAQ. Trimming at V came to 3 bases and at J to 3 bases, leaving 3 bases not matched to a gene. CDR3 protein: CASSFAGGIYNEQFF. CDR3 DNA: TGTGCCAGCAGCTTCGCGGGGGGGATCTACAATGAGCAGTTCTTC.

At least ten counts were recorded for this clonotype. The chain links TRBV2 to TRBJ1-6; 8 bases are a match to TRBD1. Germline CDR1 is SNHLY and CDR2 is FYNNEI. This CDR3 spans 14 amino acids. The junction had 9 bases not matched to a gene; V was cut back by 5 bases and J by 12 bases. In DNA form, the CDR3 reads TGTGCCAGCAGTTCTGGACAGGGAGGGTTACCCCTCCACTTT. Protein sequence: CASSSGQGGLPLHF. The variable domain in full, with the rest retrieved from reference TRBV2 and TRBJ1-6, is EPEVTQTPSHQVTQMGQEVILRCVPISNHLYFYWYRQILGQKVEFLVSFYNNEISEKSEIFDDQFSVERPDGSNFTLKIRSTKLEDSAMYFCASSSGQGGLPLHFGNGTRLTVT.

This clonotype was detected ten times or more. The J gene is TRBJ2-7, the V gene TRBV6-2 or TRBV6-3, with TRBD2 matching over 7 bases. V was pared by 2 bases and J by 7 bases, with 5 bases of the junction left unmatched. Germline V gives CDR1 MNHEY, CDR2 SVGEGT. The CDR3 spans 13 residues. The CDR3 is CASSYAGESEQYF. In DNA form, the CDR3 reads TGTGCCAGCAGTTACGCGGGAGAGAGTGAGCAGTACTTC.

This clonotype has more than one count but fewer than ten. The rearrangement links TRBV7-9 to TRBJ2-7; the match to TRBD1 covers 10 bases. This CDR3 has 20 amino acids. Germline CDR1 is SEHNR and CDR2 is FQNEAQ (reference sequence). J was trimmed by 3 bases and V by 3 bases; bases with no gene match: 20. CDR3 residues: CASSFSMKGSGTGVNYEQYF. As DNA, the CDR3 is TGTGCCAGCAGCTTCTCAATGAAGGGTTCCGGGACAGGGGTGAACTACGAGCAGTACTTC. Full variable domain (remainder filled in from reference TRBV7-9 and TRBJ2-7): DTGVSQNPRHKITKRGQNVTFRCDPISEHNRLYWYRQTLGQGPEFLTYFQNEAQLEKSRLLSDRFSAERPKGSFSTLEIQRTEQGDSAMYLCASSFSMKGSGTGVNYEQYFGPGTRLTVT.

The chain joins TRBV29-1 to TRBJ1-1; D call uncertain. The CDR3 length is 11 residues. V dropped 7 bases and J dropped 7 bases, with 13 bases sitting between them. Germline V CDR1 and CDR2: SQVTM, ANQGSEA. As DNA, the CDR3 is TGCAGCGCCGGACTGGACGGTGAAGCTTTCTTT. Translated, it gives CSAGLDGEAFF.

Written as DNA, the CDR3 is TGCGCCAGCAGCCAAGTTGCGAGCGGGGGCGAGGAGACCCAGTACTTC. Its translation is CASSQVASGGEETQYF. The gene calls are TRBV4-1 and TRBJ2-5, with TRBD2 identical over 8 bases. Germline-derived CDR1 and CDR2 are MGHRA and YSYEKL. This CDR3 spans 16 amino acids. Trimming removed 1 base from V and 5 bases from J; junction bases left unmatched: 9.

This clonotype was counted many times. The rearrangement uses TRBV2 and TRBJ2-1; TRBD1 matches at 7 bases. CDR1 is SNHLY, CDR2 FYNNEI, per germline. V shed 3 bases and J 6 bases; nucleotides not matched to a gene: 8. The CDR3 sequence is 15 residues long. The CDR3, as DNA: TGTGCCAGCAGTGATGTAGGGACAGCTTTCAATGAGCAGTTCTTC. Protein: CASSDVGTAFNEQFF.

The chain couples TRBV28 to TRBJ2-7; D is uncertain. Germline assignment: CDR1 MDHEN and CDR2 SYDVKM. The CDR3 is 14 residues long. V dropped 5 bases and J dropped 0 bases, with 11 bases sitting between them. The CDR3 loop is CASSRAEISYEQYF. The DNA of the CDR3 is TGTGCCAGCAGTAGAGCAGAAATCTCCTACGAGCAGTACTTC.

This clonotype was detected ten times or more. The rearrangement links TRBV12-3 or TRBV12-4 to TRBJ2-1; D is ambiguous. The V end lost 3 bases, the J end lost 9 bases, and 9 bases lay between the germline ends. The CDR3 is 12 amino acids. CDR3 sequence: CASSLLELEQFF. In nucleotides, the CDR3 is TGTGCCAGCAGTTTGTTAGAACTTGAGCAGTTCTTC.

The rearrangement links TRBV5-5 to TRBJ1-1, with 7 bases matching TRBD1. CDR1 and CDR2 from the germline V gene are SGHKS and YYEKEE (reference sequence). V was pared by 6 bases and J by 1 base, with 9 bases of the junction left unmatched. CDR3 length: 15 residues. Here the CDR3 reads CASNLPGTANTEAFF. The CDR3 DNA reads as TGTGCCAGCAACTTACCCGGGACAGCGAACACTGAAGCTTTCTTT.

This clonotype appeared a few times. The V and J genes are TRBV7-9 and TRBJ2-1, with 9 positions matching TRBD1. CDR1 is SEHNR and CDR2 is FQNEAQ in the germline V gene (reference sequence). The CDR3 spans 15 residues. V shed 2 bases, J shed 8 bases, and the junction held 7 bases outside the gene matches. CDR3 sequence: CASSLRGGDRDEQFF. CDR3 nucleotide sequence: TGTGCCAGCAGCTTAAGAGGTGGGGACAGGGATGAGCAGTTCTTC.

This clonotype was seen at least ten times. The CDR3 sequence is CASSLDSTYEQYV. CDR3 coding DNA: TGTGCCAGCAGCTTAGACAGTACCTACGAGCAGTACGTC. The chain combines TRBV7-2 with TRBJ2-7; no reliable D call. From germline, CDR1 is SGHTA and CDR2 FQGNSA. The CDR3 extends over 13 amino acids. The V end lost 1 base, the J end lost 2 bases, and 6 bases lay between the germline ends.

This clonotype was picked up a small number of times. V usage is TRBV10-3 and J usage is TRBJ2-1, with 13 bases matching TRBD2. V lost 6 bases and J lost 10; bases outside the gene matches: 24. There are 20 residues in the CDR3. Germline assignment: CDR1 ENHRY and CDR2 SYGVKD. As DNA, the CDR3 is TGTGCCATCAGAGGACCCACGGGACAGACTGGACTAGCGGGAGCATACGAGCAGTTCTTC. The encoded protein is CAIRGPTGQTGLAGAYEQFF.

This sequence joins TRBV6-2 or TRBV6-3 and TRBJ2-3, with 10 positions matching TRBD2. The CDR3 loop spans 16 amino acids. Germline CDR1 is MNHEY and CDR2 is SVGEGT. Trimming took 7 bases from V and 1 from J; bases not matched to a gene: 8. DNA for the CDR3: TGTGCCAGCACCTTGGCCGGGACTAGCGGCACAGATACGCAGTATTTT. This translates into CASTLAGTSGTDTQYF.